Below, 32 T cell receptor beta chains from the same sample are listed, as sequenced in a study of Graves' ophthalmopathy and Graves' hyperthyroidism. Beta-chain TCR CDR3 regions were amplified from RNA transcripts. In the first round, RT-PCR was carried out with HTBI primers, and a multiplex PCR formed the second round. One entry per CDR3 protein results from TCRdb running MiXCR on the multiplex PCR reads. The table lists under 350,000 distinct CDR3 sequences, around a sixth of them singletons. Sequencing was carried out using peripheral blood. The source of these receptors is an adult man with Graves' ophthalmopathy.

In this sample, this clonotype turned up many times. V gene TRBV15 combines with J gene TRBJ2-5, with TRBD1 identical over 7 bases. With V trimmed by 5 bases and J by 3 bases, 6 bases remained unmatched. Per the germline V gene, CDR1 is LNHNV and CDR2 is YYDKDF (reference sequence). The CDR3 totals 14 residues. The CDR3 DNA sequence: TGTGCCACCAGCGGGGGACAGCTAAAAGAGACCCAGTACTTC. It specifies CATSGGQLKETQYF.

This clonotype was counted at least ten times. V is TRBV12-3 or TRBV12-4 and J is TRBJ1-1; TRBD1 is a possible D gene (6 bases). V lost 3 bases and J lost 4, with 15 bases in between. The CDR3 sequence is 15 residues long. CDR3 protein: CASSFDRGAGTEAFF. The CDR3 bases are TGTGCCAGCAGTTTCGATCGGGGGGCGGGCACTGAAGCTTTCTTT.

The table lists this clonotype with a count of one. The genes are TRBV28 and TRBJ2-7; perhaps TRBD2 as D (5 bases). Trimming pared 2 bases from V and 3 bases from J, leaving 11 bases between. The germline V gene has CDR1 MDHEN and CDR2 SYDVKM. There are 14 residues in the CDR3. CDR3 sequence reads: CASSLTASRYEQYF. CDR3 bases: TGTGCCAGCAGTTTAACGGCTAGCCGCTACGAGCAGTACTTC.

In this sample, this clonotype turned up many times. The rearrangement joins TRBV5-1 to TRBJ2-7, with a tentative D call TRBD1 (6 bases). CDR3 length equals 13 residues. The germline V gene encodes CDR1 SGHRS and CDR2 YFSETQ. V dropped 4 bases and J dropped 6 bases, with 14 bases sitting between them. The CDR3 reads CASSLGQSGEQYF. The DNA of the CDR3 is TGCGCCAGCAGCCTAGGACAGTCGGGCGAGCAGTACTTC. Using reference TRBV5-1 and TRBJ2-7 for the parts outside the CDR3, the full variable domain is KAGVTQTPRYLIKTRGQQVTLSCSPISGHRSVSWYQQTPGQGLQFLFEYFSETQRNKGNFPGRFSGRQFSNSRSEMNVSTLELGDSALYLCASSLGQSGEQYFGPGTRLTVT.

This clonotype showed up many times. The chain uses TRBV18 and TRBJ1-1; D uncertain. CDR1 and CDR2 from the germline V gene are KGHSH and LQKENI. Between the trimmed V and J ends, which lost 2 bases and 6 bases, there was a span of 10 bases. This CDR3 is 13 amino acids long. The CDR3 coding sequence is TGTGCCAGCTCACCAAGGAGTACGGCTGAAGCTTTCTTT. Protein product: CASSPRSTAEAFF.

This clonotype has ten or more counts. The chain recombines TRBV10-3 with TRBJ1-1; 7 bases map to TRBD1. CDR3 length: 15 residues. Trimming removed 6 bases from V and 1 base from J; junction bases left unmatched: 8. In germline, CDR1 is ENHRY, CDR2 SYGVKD. The CDR3 sequence is CAISDRQGRNTEAFF. For the CDR3, the DNA is TGTGCCATCAGCGATAGACAGGGAAGGAACACTGAAGCTTTCTTT.

This clonotype has a count of ten or more. At one end, the junction sequence differs from germline, possibly due to a read error. The chain links TRBV11-2 to TRBJ1-2; 7 positions match TRBD1. Per the germline V gene, CDR1 is SGHAT and CDR2 is FQNNGV. This CDR3 is built from 15 residues. The CDR3 reads CASSPRTGNNYGYAF. The DNA for the CDR3 is TGTGCCAGCAGCCCCAGGACAGGAAACAACTATGGCTACGCCTTC.

This sequence joins TRBV28 and TRBJ1-1; D might be TRBD1 (5 bases). Germline CDR1 and CDR2: MDHEN and SYDVKM. The V end lost 5 bases, the J end lost 3 bases, and 19 bases lay between the germline ends. The CDR3 totals 16 residues. This CDR3 reads CASSLTSDTPYTEAFF. Written as DNA, the CDR3 is TGTGCCAGCAGTCTTACCTCGGACACCCCGTACACTGAAGCTTTCTTT.

This clonotype was observed at least ten times. This chain links TRBV15 with TRBJ1-2; weak D call: TRBD1 (5 bases). Between the trimmed V and J ends, which lost 8 bases and 2 bases, there was a span of 12 bases. This CDR3 is 13 amino acids long. Germline V gene sequence: CDR1 LNHNV, CDR2 YYDKDF (reference sequence). CDR3 bases: TGTGCCACCCAGGGTGGAGTAAACTATGGCTACACCTTC. The encoded protein is CATQGGVNYGYTF.

As regards this clonotype: This may be a read error: a much more frequent sequence differs by one nucleotide. This rearrangement joins TRBV6-1 to TRBJ1-2; D gene ambiguous. The CDR3 spans 13 residues. The V end was cut by 5 bases, the J end by 5 bases, with 12 bases between. In germline, CDR1 is MNHNS, CDR2 SASEGT. This chain's CDR3 is CASSKDVNYGYTF. CDR3 nucleotides: TGTGCCAGCAGTAAGGACGTAAATTATGGCTACACCTTC.

CDR3 bases: TGCGCCAGCAGCTTGGGGGACATAAACACCGGGGAGCTGTTTTTT. The encoded protein is CASSLGDINTGELFF. The chain combines TRBV5-1 with TRBJ2-2; D may be TRBD1 (6 bases). Germline CDR1 is SGHRS and CDR2 is YFSETQ. V was pared by 0 bases and J by 2 bases, with 8 bases between. This CDR3 contains 15 residues.

The CDR3 protein is CASSEQGDLNTEAFF. The DNA of the CDR3 is TGTGCCAGCAGCGAACAGGGGGACTTAAACACTGAAGCTTTCTTT. The chain employs TRBV12-3 or TRBV12-4 and TRBJ1-1; 8 positions agree with TRBD1. The junction had 8 bases not matched to a gene; V was cut back by 6 bases and J by 2 bases. The CDR3 is made up of 15 amino acids.

This clonotype was seen ten or more times. The rearrangement joins TRBV20-1 to TRBJ1-2; D might be TRBD1 (6 bases). The ends were cut back, 0 bases at V and 4 bases at J, with 21 bases in the middle. Germline values: CDR1 DFQATT, CDR2 SNEGSKA (reference sequence). The CDR3 contains 17 residues. The DNA of the CDR3 is TGCAGTGCTAGAGACCTTAACTCAGGACAGAGGGGCTATGGCTACACCTTC. This translates into CSARDLNSGQRGYGYTF.

The chain links TRBV12-3 or TRBV12-4 to TRBJ1-2; D possibly corresponds to TRBD1 (5 bases). This CDR3 has 13 residues. Trimming removed 3 bases at V and 6 bases at J, with 11 bases between. This CDR3 is CASSFLSRDGYTF. In DNA, the CDR3 is TGTGCCAGCAGTTTTCTCAGCAGGGATGGCTACACCTTC.

Concerning this clonotype itself: One end of the junction varies from germline; a read error may be responsible. This chain connects TRBV15 to TRBJ1-2; D call uncertain. The CDR3 runs to 14 residues. CDR1 is LNHNV and CDR2 is YYDKDF in the germline V gene (reference sequence). CDR3 sequence: CATSDCGRIYGYSF. The CDR3 DNA follows: TGTGCCACCAGCGACTGCGGACGGATCTATGGCTACAGCTTC.

This clonotype has at least ten counts. V gene TRBV7-6 combines with J gene TRBJ1-6; 7 positions match TRBD1. Looked up from germline, CDR1 is SGHVS and CDR2 is FNYEAQ. V gave up 4 bases and J gave up 9 bases; unmatched junction bases: 9. CDR3 length: 15 residues. The CDR3 spells CASSSAQGMGSPLHF. The CDR3 coding sequence is TGTGCCAGCAGCTCCGCACAGGGGATGGGTTCACCCCTCCACTTT.

This clonotype was observed many times. The rearrangement uses TRBV29-1 and TRBJ1-2, with D perhaps matching TRBD1 (6 bases). The CDR3 length is 14 residues. V lost 2 bases, J lost 4 bases, and 14 bases lay in between. CDR1 is SQVTM, CDR2 ANQGSEA, per germline. The CDR3 loop is CSVEKTGDAYGYTF. In DNA, the CDR3 is TGCAGCGTTGAAAAGACAGGCGATGCCTATGGCTACACCTTC. The whole variable domain, filled in from reference TRBV29-1 and TRBJ1-2, reads SAVISQKPSRDICQRGTSLTIQCQVDSQVTMMFWYRQQPGQSLTLIATANQGSEATYESGFVIDKFPISRPNLTFSTLTVSNMSPEDSSIYLCSVEKTGDAYGYTFGSGTRLTVV.

The chain employs TRBV12-5 and TRBJ2-7; 12 nucleotides align to TRBD2. This CDR3 is 15 amino acids long. Per germline, CDR1 LGHNT and CDR2 FRNRAP. Trimming removed 1 base from V and 4 bases from J; junction bases left unmatched: 2. CDR3 region: CASGLATSGRYEQYF. The CDR3 DNA is TGTGCTAGTGGTTTGGCAACTAGCGGGAGGTACGAGCAGTACTTC.

This clonotype was seen repeatedly, ten times or more. The chain combines TRBV3-1 with TRBJ1-1; D is unresolved. Looked up from germline, CDR1 is LGHDT and CDR2 is YNNKEL (reference sequence). CDR3 length equals 22 residues. The V gene lost 0 bases and the J gene lost 1 base, with 30 bases spanning the gap. CDR3 coding DNA: TGTGCCAGCAGCCAAGACCGGTTTTCCGAACGAATCCGCGGGGAAACGAACACTGAAGCTTTCTTT. This codes for CASSQDRFSERIRGETNTEAFF.

This clonotype occurred many times. The J gene is TRBJ1-1, the V gene TRBV7-9; D gene unclear. V was shortened by 2 bases and J by 0 bases, with 16 bases between the two germline ends. The CDR3 has 17 residues. Germline-derived CDR1 and CDR2 are SEHNR and FQNEAQ (reference sequence). DNA of the CDR3: TGTGCCAGCAGCTTATCTCCGGAGTCCCTCATGAACACTGAAGCTTTCTTT. As protein: CASSLSPESLMNTEAFF.

This clonotype was counted at least ten times. The gene calls are TRBV5-1 and TRBJ2-7; D is ambiguous. Deletions cut 0 bases from V and 3 bases from J, with 7 bases between. The CDR3 has 13 amino acids. Looked up from germline, CDR1 is SGHRS and CDR2 is YFSETQ. The CDR3 coding sequence is TGCGCCAGCAGCTTGGAGTGGGGCTACGAGCAGTACTTC. As protein: CASSLEWGYEQYF.

This clonotype was seen repeatedly, ten times or more. The V and J genes are TRBV11-2 and TRBJ2-5, with 9 bases that match TRBD2. With V trimmed by 5 bases and J by 5 bases, 15 bases remained unmatched. The CDR3 has 17 residues. Per germline, CDR1 SGHAT and CDR2 FQNNGV. The CDR3 protein is CASSLSPGLAFVETQYF. The CDR3 bases are TGTGCCAGCAGCCTATCTCCGGGACTAGCATTCGTCGAGACCCAGTACTTC. The variable domain in full, with the rest retrieved from reference TRBV11-2 and TRBJ2-5, is EAGVAQSPRYKIIEKRQSVAFWCNPISGHATLYWYQQILGQGPKLLIQFQNNGVVDDSQLPKDRFSAERLKGVDSTLKIQPAKLEDSAVYLCASSLSPGLAFVETQYFGPGTRLLVL.

This chain joins TRBV20-1 and TRBJ2-5, with 11 bases aligning to TRBD2. This CDR3 has 15 residues. V lost 0 bases to trimming and J lost 5 bases; unmatched junction nucleotides: 5. The germline gives CDR1 DFQATT, CDR2 SNEGSKA (reference sequence). Here the CDR3 reads CSARELAGVRETQYF. The DNA of the CDR3 is TGCAGTGCTAGAGAACTAGCGGGAGTGAGGGAGACCCAGTACTTC.

This clonotype was seen many times. The rearrangement uses TRBV6-2 or TRBV6-3 and TRBJ1-3; 7 nucleotides match TRBD1. CDR1 and CDR2 (germline): MNHEY, SVGEGT. V lost 0 bases to trimming and J lost 0 bases; unmatched junction nucleotides: 8. The CDR3 is 18 residues long. The DNA for the CDR3 is TGTGCCAGCAGTTACTCGAGGGCAGGGGGAAGCTCTGGAAACACCATATATTTT. As protein: CASSYSRAGGSSGNTIYF.

This clonotype was recorded at least ten times. The J gene is TRBJ2-7, the V gene TRBV6-1, with 8 bases identical to TRBD2. The V gene's germline CDR1 is MNHNS and CDR2 SASEGT. The V gene end was trimmed by 5 bases and the J gene end by 0 bases; junction bases not matched to a gene: 3. The CDR3 sequence is 14 residues long. This chain's CDR3 is CASSRGGTSYEQYF. The DNA of the CDR3 is TGTGCCAGCAGTCGGGGGGGGACCTCCTACGAGCAGTACTTC.

This clonotype was detected many times. This chain connects TRBV28 to TRBJ2-2; 8 nucleotides agree with TRBD1. The CDR3 runs to 14 residues. Trimming at V came to 2 bases and at J to 5 bases, leaving 1 base not matched to a gene. Germline values: CDR1 MDHEN, CDR2 SYDVKM. In DNA, the CDR3 is TGTGCCAGCAGTTTACAGGGGGCAACCGGGGAGCTGTTTTTT. Translating gives CASSLQGATGELFF.

This clonotype came up many times. V gene TRBV2 combines with J gene TRBJ2-2; D is uncertain. Trimming removed 2 bases from V and 1 base from J, with 5 bases in between. Germline loops: CDR1 SNHLY, CDR2 FYNNEI. The CDR3 spans 14 residues. CDR3 amino acids: CASSENQNTGELFF. The CDR3 DNA is TGTGCCAGCAGTGAAAACCAGAACACCGGGGAGCTGTTTTTT.

This clonotype has a count of ten or more. The V call is TRBV6-2 or TRBV6-3, the J call TRBJ1-6; possible D gene TRBD1, 6 bases. Looked up from germline, CDR1 is MNHEY and CDR2 is SVGEGT. This CDR3 is 14 amino acids long. V lost 2 bases and J lost 4, with 6 bases in between. The CDR3 loop reads CASSYGQYNSPLHF. DNA of the CDR3: TGTGCCAGCAGTTACGGACAGTATAATTCACCCCTCCACTTT.

V is TRBV20-1 and J is TRBJ2-7; 8 bases are a match to TRBD1. Germline V gene sequence: CDR1 DFQATT, CDR2 SNEGSKA (reference sequence). Trimming cost V 6 bases and J 2 bases; bases outside gene matches: 6. The length of the CDR3 is 13 residues. CDR3: CSAMGQATYEQYF. In DNA form, the CDR3 reads TGCAGTGCCATGGGACAGGCGACCTACGAGCAGTACTTC.

This clonotype was recorded many times. The genes are TRBV9 and TRBJ1-3; D perhaps matches TRBD1 (5 bases). The CDR3 spans 13 residues. Germline V gene data show CDR1 as SGDLS and CDR2 as YYNGEE. The ends were cut back, 4 bases at V and 2 bases at J, with 7 bases in the middle. CDR3 DNA: TGTGCCAGCAGCCGGGGGACTGGAAACACCATATATTTT. Protein: CASSRGTGNTIYF.

The rearrangement links TRBV12-3 or TRBV12-4 to TRBJ1-1; D gene ambiguous. The CDR3 extends over 14 amino acids. The V end lost 2 bases, the J end lost 4 bases, and 11 bases lay between the germline ends. The CDR3: CASSLLGRATEAFF. CDR3 in DNA: TGTGCCAGCAGTTTATTGGGGAGAGCCACTGAAGCTTTCTTT.

This clonotype was recorded at least ten times. Because the CDR3 is missing its conserved closing phenylalanine or tryptophan, this is likely a read error. CDR3 in DNA: TGTGCCAGCAGCTTAGAGCGGGTCTCCTACGAGCAGTACCTC. As protein: CASSLERVSYEQYL. The genes are TRBV11-2 and TRBJ2-7; D possibly corresponds to TRBD2 (5 bases). The germline CDR1 and CDR2 sequences are SGHAT and FQNNGV. Between the trimmed V and J ends, which lost 0 bases and 0 bases, there was a span of 6 bases. The CDR3 is 14 amino acids.